The rows below give T cell receptor beta chains drawn from one sample of a study of beta chain features in type 1 diabetes. Clones were sequenced by immunoSEQ multiplex PCR, and TCRdb holds only the in-frame ones, with some missing. The sample yields under 500,000 clones, approximately 30% seen once. Sequencing input: naive CD4+ T cells from blood. The receptors were gathered from a man aged 18 to 29 in good health. CDR3s include the opening cysteine and the closing phenylalanine or tryptophan. The order of the fields is J gene, D gene, clone size, V gene, CDR3 DNA, CDR3 protein. The D gene is left open where the match is weak. Clone size, where shown, is once, few, many, or a class for clones that have expanded.

J: TRBJ2-5
D: .
size: .
V: TRBV5-6
DNA: TGTGCCAGCAGCTTGGTTGGCGGCCTTGGCCGGTGGACCCAGTACTTC
CDR3: CASSLVGGLGRWTQYF

J: TRBJ2-5
D: .
size: few
V: TRBV5-1
DNA: TGCGCCAGCAGCTTGTCTTGGGACCCCCAAGAGACCCAGTACTTC
CDR3: CASSLSWDPQETQYF

J: TRBJ2-7
D: .
size: .
V: TRBV5-4
DNA: TGTGCCAGCAGCTTGCGTGGGGGAGAGCAGTACTTC
CDR3: CASSLRGGEQYF

J: TRBJ2-3
D: .
size: .
V: TRBV14
DNA: TGTGCCAGCAGCAACCGACACAGCACAGATACGCAGTATTTT
CDR3: CASSNRHSTDTQYF

J: TRBJ2-1
D: TRBD2
size: few
V: TRBV7-9
DNA: TGTGCCAGCAGCCACGGACTAGCGGGAGCGGGCAGTGAGCAGTTCTTC
CDR3: CASSHGLAGAGSEQFF

J: TRBJ1-1
D: .
size: .
V: TRBV28
DNA: TGTGCCAGCAGTTTACCCCTAAACACTGAAGCTTTCTTT
CDR3: CASSLPLNTEAFF

J: TRBJ2-7
D: TRBD1
size: .
V: TRBV5-1
DNA: TGCGCCAGCAGCTTGGCGGGACAGGGGGTCTACGAGCAGTACTTC
CDR3: CASSLAGQGVYEQYF

J: TRBJ1-2
D: .
size: .
V: TRBV18
DNA: TGTGCCAGCTTCACCCTCTCAGGGAGGGATGGCTACACCTTC
CDR3: CASFTLSGRDGYTF

J: TRBJ2-5
D: .
size: few
V: TRBV5-1
DNA: TGCGCCAGCAGCTTGTTCGAAGAGACCCAGTACTTC
CDR3: CASSLFEETQYF

J: TRBJ2-1
D: TRBD2
size: .
V: TRBV30
DNA: TGTGCCTGGAGATGGACTAGCGGGTTCAATGAGCAGTTCTTC
CDR3: CAWRWTSGFNEQFF

J: TRBJ1-3
D: .
size: .
V: TRBV7-9
DNA: TGTGCCAGCAGCCTTCCTGGAAACACCATATATTTT
CDR3: CASSLPGNTIYF

J: TRBJ1-1
D: TRBD1
size: few
V: TRBV30
DNA: TGTGCCTGGGAGGGCAGGGGGGGCTCCACTGAAGCTTTCTTT
CDR3: CAWEGRGGSTEAFF

J: TRBJ2-3
D: .
size: .
V: TRBV30
DNA: TGTGCCTGGACCCCGTTTGGAAGGCGCACAGATACGCAGTATTTT
CDR3: CAWTPFGRRTDTQYF

J: TRBJ1-2
D: .
size: .
V: TRBV4-2
DNA: TGTGCCAGCAGCCAAGATCAGGCACACTATGGCTACACCTTC
CDR3: CASSQDQAHYGYTF

J: TRBJ2-1
D: TRBD2
size: .
V: TRBV7-8
DNA: TGTGCCAGCAGCACCTCATGGGGTAGCGGGAAACGGGAGAGCTCCTACAATGAGCAGTTCTTC
CDR3: CASSTSWGSGKRESSYNEQFF

J: TRBJ2-1
D: .
size: few
V: TRBV4-2
DNA: TGTGCCAGCAGCCAAGACTGGGCCCGGAGGTCCCGATCATACAATGAGCAGTTCTTC
CDR3: CASSQDWARRSRSYNEQFF

J: TRBJ1-1
D: .
size: .
V: TRBV30
DNA: TGTGCCTGGAGTGTCCGGGGGATTCGGACTGAAGCTTTCTTT
CDR3: CAWSVRGIRTEAFF

J: TRBJ2-1
D: TRBD2
size: few
V: TRBV5-4
DNA: TGTGCCAGCAGCACCGGGACTAGCGGGTACAATGAGCAGTTCTTC
CDR3: CASSTGTSGYNEQFF

J: TRBJ1-2
D: TRBD1
size: few
V: TRBV4-3
DNA: TGCGCCAGCAGCCAAGGGGGGACAGGAAACTTCTATGGCTACACCTTC
CDR3: CASSQGGTGNFYGYTF

J: TRBJ2-1
D: .
size: .
V: TRBV29-1
DNA: TGCAGTGCTGCTCCAAGGGACAATGAGCAGTTCTTC
CDR3: CSAAPRDNEQFF

J: TRBJ1-5
D: .
size: .
V: TRBV30
DNA: TGTGCCTACTCAACTGGGATCACAGGGACACTTCAGCCCCAGCATTTT
CDR3: CAYSTGITGTLQPQHF

J: TRBJ2-3
D: TRBD2
size: few
V: TRBV7-2
DNA: TGTGCCACCACCGCTAGCGGTAGCACAGATACGCAGTATTTT
CDR3: CATTASGSTDTQYF

J: TRBJ2-3
D: .
size: few
V: TRBV18
DNA: TGTGCCAGCTCACCAGGAGCGGGCTCAGATACGCAGTATTTT
CDR3: CASSPGAGSDTQYF

J: TRBJ1-2
D: TRBD1
size: .
V: TRBV5-4
DNA: TGTGCCAGCAGCTTAGGACAGGCCCCGAACTATGGCTACACCTTC
CDR3: CASSLGQAPNYGYTF

J: TRBJ2-7
D: TRBD1
size: few
V: TRBV7-9
DNA: TGTGCCAGCAGCTTAGCGCGGGACAGGTCTCCCTACGAGCAGTACTTC
CDR3: CASSLARDRSPYEQYF

J: TRBJ2-3
D: .
size: .
V: TRBV5-1
DNA: TGCGCCAGCAGCTTGGAAGGACTGGAAGATACGCAGTATTTT
CDR3: CASSLEGLEDTQYF

J: TRBJ2-2
D: .
size: few
V: TRBV30
DNA: TGTGCCTGGAGAAGGCCGACTCCCGGGGAGCTGTTTTTT
CDR3: CAWRRPTPGELFF

J: TRBJ2-7
D: TRBD2
size: once
V: TRBV15
DNA: TGTGCCACCAGCAGAACTAGCGGGAGCCACGAGCAGTACTTC
CDR3: CATSRTSGSHEQYF

J: TRBJ1-1
D: .
size: once
V: TRBV30
DNA: TGTGCCTGGAGTTACCCCAGACCAGGAGCCTTGACTGAAGCTTTCTTT
CDR3: CAWSYPRPGALTEAFF

J: TRBJ2-7
D: TRBD1
size: .
V: TRBV7-9
DNA: TGTGCCAGCAGCCAGGGACAGTCGAGCTCCTACGAGCAGTACTTC
CDR3: CASSQGQSSSYEQYF

J: TRBJ2-1
D: .
size: .
V: TRBV5-4
DNA: TGTGCCAGCAGCTTGGCCTGGGGGATGGACAATGAGCAGTTCTTC
CDR3: CASSLAWGMDNEQFF

J: TRBJ1-3
D: .
size: few
V: TRBV30
DNA: TGTGCCTGGGACGCCAGGGGCTCTGGAAACACCATATATTTT
CDR3: CAWDARGSGNTIYF

J: TRBJ2-1
D: TRBD1
size: .
V: TRBV7-6
DNA: TGTGCCAGCAGCTTAGGCTACAGGGGACCTCTTTACAATGAGCAGTTCTTC
CDR3: CASSLGYRGPLYNEQFF

J: TRBJ2-7
D: .
size: .
V: TRBV7-8
DNA: TGTGCCAGCAGCTTACAACGGGTTACCTACGAGCAGTACTTC
CDR3: CASSLQRVTYEQYF

J: TRBJ2-6
D: .
size: .
V: TRBV30
DNA: TGTGCCTGGAGCGTACGGAGCTCTGGGGCCAACGTCCTGACTTTC
CDR3: CAWSVRSSGANVLTF

J: TRBJ2-7
D: .
size: few
V: TRBV20-1
DNA: TGCAGTGCCTCAGGGTTCGGCGAGCAGTACTTC
CDR3: CSASGFGEQYF

J: TRBJ2-5
D: .
size: .
V: TRBV11-1
DNA: TGTGCCAGCAGCTCGGGTCCGACTATGAGGTTCCAAGAGACCCAGTACTTC
CDR3: CASSSGPTMRFQETQYF

J: TRBJ2-7
D: .
size: .
V: TRBV6-6
DNA: TGTGCCAGCTGCCCCCCGGGACATCTCTACGAGCAGTACTTC
CDR3: CASCPPGHLYEQYF

J: TRBJ2-5
D: .
size: .
V: TRBV20-1
DNA: TGCAGTGCTAGGGGTGAGACCCAGTACTTC
CDR3: CSARGETQYF

J: TRBJ2-1
D: TRBD2
size: .
V: TRBV29-1
DNA: TGCAGCGTTGAATCCCCGCCTAGCGGGAGTTACAATGAGCAGTTCTTC
CDR3: CSVESPPSGSYNEQFF

J: TRBJ1-1
D: .
size: .
V: TRBV4-3
DNA: TGCGCCAGCAGCCAGAGTAGGATGAACACTGAAGCTTTCTTT
CDR3: CASSQSRMNTEAFF

J: TRBJ2-7
D: .
size: .
V: TRBV7-8
DNA: TGTGCCAGCAGCTTAGCGCCTAGTTCCCACGAGCAGTACTTC
CDR3: CASSLAPSSHEQYF

J: TRBJ2-3
D: TRBD1
size: once
V: TRBV19
DNA: TGTGCCACTAGCGCTACAGGGGGTACATCAGATACGCAGTATTTT
CDR3: CATSATGGTSDTQYF

J: TRBJ2-3
D: .
size: .
V: TRBV7-2
DNA: TGTGCCAGCAGCTGGGCCGGGGGCCTCACAGATACGCAGTATTTT
CDR3: CASSWAGGLTDTQYF

J: TRBJ2-7
D: TRBD2
size: .
V: TRBV5-1
DNA: TGCGCCAGCAGCTCCTCAGCGGGAGTTCCCTACGAGCAGTACTTC
CDR3: CASSSSAGVPYEQYF

J: TRBJ2-7
D: .
size: .
V: TRBV28
DNA: TGTGCCAGCAGTTTTTACGGCTCGCCCGCAGACTACGAGCAGTACTTC
CDR3: CASSFYGSPADYEQYF